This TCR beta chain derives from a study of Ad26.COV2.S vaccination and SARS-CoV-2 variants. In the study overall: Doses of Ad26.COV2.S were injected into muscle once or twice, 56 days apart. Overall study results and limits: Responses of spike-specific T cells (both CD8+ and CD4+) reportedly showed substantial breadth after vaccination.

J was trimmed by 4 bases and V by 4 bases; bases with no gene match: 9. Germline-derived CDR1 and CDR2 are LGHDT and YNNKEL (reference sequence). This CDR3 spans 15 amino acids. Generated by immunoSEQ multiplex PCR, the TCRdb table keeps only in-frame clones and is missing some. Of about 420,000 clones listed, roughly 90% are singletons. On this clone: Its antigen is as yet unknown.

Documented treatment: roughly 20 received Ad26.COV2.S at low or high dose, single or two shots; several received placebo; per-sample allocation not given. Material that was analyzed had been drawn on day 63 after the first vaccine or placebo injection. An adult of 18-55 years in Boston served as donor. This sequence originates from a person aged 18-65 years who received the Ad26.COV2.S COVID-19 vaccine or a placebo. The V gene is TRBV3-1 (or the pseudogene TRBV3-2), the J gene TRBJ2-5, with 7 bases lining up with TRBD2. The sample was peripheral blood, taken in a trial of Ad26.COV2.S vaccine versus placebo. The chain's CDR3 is CASSPHWTSGETQYF. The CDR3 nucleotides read TGTGCCAGCAGCCCGCACTGGACTAGTGGAGAGACCCAGTACTTC.